A single sample gave rise to the 10 T cell receptor beta chains below, sequenced in a study of blood T cell repertoires in COVID-19. Generated by immunoSEQ multiplex PCR, the TCRdb table keeps only in-frame clones and is missing some. The sample contains fewer than 400,000 clones, about four fifths of which appear only once. The sample consisted of peripheral blood. Receptor source: a man aged 25-45 years with active or convalescent COVID-19.

This chain connects TRBV7-2 to TRBJ1-2, with 7 bases fitting TRBD1. The ends lost 4 bases at V and 3 bases at J; junction bases unmatched: 11. Germline CDR1 SGHTA, CDR2 FQGNSA. The CDR3 length is 16 residues. CDR3 sequence: CASSSGTAPLDYGYTF. The CDR3 DNA reads as TGTGCCAGCAGCTCCGGGACAGCCCCCCTCGACTATGGCTACACCTTC.

The CDR3 nucleotides are TGTGCCAGTAGTCTTAACGGGGAGCTGTTTTTT. Its protein product is CASSLNGELFF. The V call is TRBV19, the J call TRBJ2-2, with D unclear. The germline V gene encodes CDR1 LNHDA and CDR2 SQIVND (reference sequence). Trimming removed 5 bases from V and 7 bases from J, with 5 bases in between. The CDR3 covers 11 residues.

The rearrangement joins TRBV28 to TRBJ1-5, with TRBD1 matching over 7 bases. Trimming took 6 bases from V and 5 from J; bases not matched to a gene: 7. Germline V CDR1 and CDR2: MDHEN, SYDVKM. CDR3 size: 14 residues. The CDR3 protein is CASRATGNDQPQHF. Here the CDR3 DNA reads TGTGCCAGCAGGGCGACAGGGAACGATCAGCCCCAGCATTTT.

This sequence joins TRBV6-4 and TRBJ2-2, with D perhaps matching TRBD1 (7 bases). Between the trimmed V and J ends, which lost 4 bases and 9 bases, there was a span of 15 bases. This CDR3 is 14 amino acids long. Germline values: CDR1 MRHNA, CDR2 SNTAGT. The CDR3 nucleotides are TGTGCCAGCAGTGTCGACAGGGAGGTCAGGGAGCTGTTTTTT. It specifies CASSVDREVRELFF.

This clone was observed a single time. The V gene is TRBV21-1, the J gene TRBJ2-2; TRBD1, the table's D call, lacks a check against the DNA. TRBV21-1 is a recognized pseudogene. The CDR3 totals 18 residues. CDR3 DNA: TGTGCCAGCAGCTCCCCCCGGGTGAGGGACAAGCCCACCGGGGAGCTGTTTTTT. Protein product: CASSSPRVRDKPTGELFF.

This clone was detected a few times. J is TRBJ1-1 and V is TRBV5-6; D is possibly TRBD1 (6 bases). V dropped 6 bases and J dropped 8 bases, with 20 bases sitting between them. The CDR3 runs 14 residues. CDR1 is SGHDT, CDR2 YYEEEE, per germline. CDR3 nucleotides: TGTGCCAGCAACCCGCCCACAGGGCTGGGCGAAGCTTTCTTT. Amino acid sequence: CASNPPTGLGEAFF.

The CDR3 loop is CASSSGGNSDTEAFF. The CDR3 DNA sequence: TGTGCCAGCAGTTCGGGGGGTAACTCGGACACTGAAGCTTTCTTT. The chain is built from TRBV28 and TRBJ1-1; tentative D call: TRBD1 (5 bases). V was clipped by 4 bases and J by 3 bases, with 15 bases between them. Germline lookup yields CDR1 MDHEN and CDR2 SYDVKM. The CDR3 covers 15 residues. Full variable domain (rest looked up from reference TRBV28 and TRBJ1-1): DVKVTQSSRYLVKRTGEKVFLECVQDMDHENMFWYRQDPGLGLRLIYFSYDVKMKEKGDIPEGYSVSREKKERFSLILESASTNQTSMYLCASSSGGNSDTEAFFGQGTRLTVV.

The chain is built from TRBV19 and TRBJ1-2, with 7 bases that match TRBD1. CDR3 size: 13 residues. V lost 5 bases to trimming and J lost 3 bases; unmatched junction nucleotides: 3. The germline gives CDR1 LNHDA, CDR2 SQIVND (reference sequence). CDR3 sequence (DNA): TGTGCCAGTAGTCCTACAGGGGACTATGGCTACACCTTC. The encoded protein is CASSPTGDYGYTF.

The CDR3 protein is CASSIWDRGTNTEAFF. CDR3 nucleotide sequence: TGTGCCAGCAGTATCTGGGACAGGGGGACGAACACTGAAGCTTTCTTT. The chain links TRBV28 to TRBJ1-1, with 11 nucleotides matching TRBD1. Germline values: CDR1 MDHEN, CDR2 SYDVKM. The CDR3 is 16 amino acids. J was trimmed by 1 base and V by 5 bases; bases with no gene match: 6.

The chain recombines TRBV30 with TRBJ1-5; D ambiguous. The CDR3 has 13 residues. CDR1 is GTSNPN, CDR2 SVGIG, per germline (reference sequence). The V end lost 0 bases, the J end lost 4 bases, and 7 bases lay between the germline ends. The chain's CDR3 is CAWSVHRNQPQHF. CDR3 nucleotides: TGTGCCTGGAGTGTACACCGAAATCAGCCCCAGCATTTT.